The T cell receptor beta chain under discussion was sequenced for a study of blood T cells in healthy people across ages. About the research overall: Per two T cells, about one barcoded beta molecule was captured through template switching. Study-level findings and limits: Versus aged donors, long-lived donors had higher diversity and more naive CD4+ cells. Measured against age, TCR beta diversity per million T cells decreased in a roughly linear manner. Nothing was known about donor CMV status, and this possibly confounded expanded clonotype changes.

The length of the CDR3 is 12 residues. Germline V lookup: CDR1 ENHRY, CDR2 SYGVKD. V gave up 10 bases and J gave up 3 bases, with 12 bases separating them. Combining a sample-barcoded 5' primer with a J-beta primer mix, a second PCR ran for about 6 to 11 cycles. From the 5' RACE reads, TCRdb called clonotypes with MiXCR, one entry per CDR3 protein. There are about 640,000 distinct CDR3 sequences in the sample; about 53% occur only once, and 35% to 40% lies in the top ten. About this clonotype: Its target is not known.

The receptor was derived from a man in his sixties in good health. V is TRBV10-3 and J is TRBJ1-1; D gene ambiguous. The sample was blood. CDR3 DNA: TGTGCCACCGCGGACGGGGACACTGAAGCTTTCTTT. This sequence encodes CATADGDTEAFF.